A single sample is the source of the 14 T cell receptor beta chains below, sequenced in a study of T cells in Graves' hyperthyroidism and ophthalmopathy. Amplified regions were TCR beta CDR3 sequences from RNA transcripts. The primer set for the first-round RT-PCR of the TCR CDR3 was HTBI. TCRdb recomputed calls from the multiplex PCR reads with MiXCR, one row per CDR3 protein. The sample includes about 720,000 distinct CDR3 sequences, about 15% of them seen just once. Sequenced sample: blood. Every receptor here comes from a man younger than 35 with Graves' hyperthyroidism.

This clonotype was counted at least ten times. The chain is built from TRBV20-1 and TRBJ2-5, with D possibly TRBD2 on 6 matching bases. The CDR3 length is 15 residues. The germline V gene encodes CDR1 DFQATT and CDR2 SNEGSKA (reference sequence). The CDR3 DNA reads TGCAGCCCCGGCGGGGAAGGAGGGGAACAAGAGACCCAGTACTTC. Protein product: CSPGGEGGEQETQYF.

A word on this clonotype: A much larger clone differs from this one at a single base, so this may be a read error. CDR3 protein: CSVWGTGAFF. CDR3 nucleotides: TGCAGTGTTTGGGGCACTGGAGCTTTCTTT. The rearrangement joins TRBV20-1 to TRBJ1-1, with D maybe TRBD1 (5 bases). Looked up from germline, CDR1 is DFQATT and CDR2 is SNEGSKA (reference sequence). This CDR3 contains 10 residues.

This clonotype was observed at least ten times. This chain connects TRBV18 to TRBJ1-6; 9 bases are a match to TRBD1. The CDR3 has 15 amino acids. Trimming cost V 5 bases and J 10 bases; bases outside gene matches: 9. Germline CDR1 and CDR2: KGHSH and LQKENI. CDR3 in amino acids: CASSSDRGRRSPLHF. Written as DNA, the CDR3 is TGTGCCAGCTCATCAGACAGGGGGAGAAGGTCACCCCTCCACTTT.

This clonotype showed up many times. V gene TRBV3-1 combines with J gene TRBJ2-5; D gene ambiguous. Between the trimmed V and J ends, which lost 3 bases and 5 bases, there was a span of 7 bases. Germline V lookup: CDR1 LGHDT, CDR2 YNNKEL (reference sequence). This CDR3 comprises 12 residues. CDR3 protein: CASSHPRETQYF. In DNA, the CDR3 is TGTGCCAGCAGCCATCCCCGGGAGACCCAGTACTTC.

This clonotype was detected many times. This rearrangement joins TRBV7-2 to TRBJ1-2; TRBD1 might be the D (6 bases). CDR3 length: 15 residues. V was clipped by 3 bases and J by 2 bases, with 13 bases between them. The germline V gene has CDR1 SGHTA and CDR2 FQGNSA. CDR3 residues: CASSFGGGGNYGYTF. DNA of the CDR3: TGTGCCAGCAGCTTTGGGGGAGGGGGAAACTATGGCTACACCTTC.

In this sample, this clonotype turned up many times. J is TRBJ1-1 and V is TRBV25-1; 9 positions agree with TRBD1. The germline V gene encodes CDR1 MGHDK and CDR2 SYGVNS. The CDR3 length is 13 residues. J lost 1 base, V lost 8 bases, and 2 bases had no gene match. CDR3 nucleotides: TGTGCCAGCGGACAGGGGACGAACACTGAAGCTTTCTTT. Amino acid sequence: CASGQGTNTEAFF.

The chain recombines TRBV29-1 with TRBJ2-7; D assignment may be TRBD1 or TRBD2 (6 bases each). Germline values: CDR1 SQVTM, CDR2 ANQGSEA. Trimming took off 3 bases at V and 6 bases at J, with 9 bases between the two ends. There are 11 residues in the CDR3. CDR3 bases: TGCAGCGTTGACGGGGGCGGCGAGCAGTACTTC. It translates to CSVDGGGEQYF.

This clonotype appeared a single time. Here the CDR3 omits its conserved ending phenylalanine or tryptophan, so a read error is the likely source. For the CDR3, the DNA is TGTGCCAGCAGCCAAGTGGGACTAGCGGGAGTTACCGGGGAGCTGTTTTAT. This encodes CASSQVGLAGVTGELFY. The J gene is TRBJ2-2, the V gene TRBV3-1; 14 bases align to TRBD2. Germline trimming cut 1 base from V and 5 bases from J; bases unmatched to any gene: 3. This CDR3 has 17 residues. Germline CDR1 LGHDT, CDR2 YNNKEL (reference sequence).

The chain links TRBV3-1 to TRBJ1-5, with a weak D call TRBD1 (6 bases). This CDR3 region has 16 residues. Trimming took 4 bases from V and 2 from J, leaving 15 bases between them. The germline CDR1 and CDR2 sequences are LGHDT and YNNKEL (reference sequence). CDR3 bases: TGTGCCAGCAGCCCAGGCGGGGGCTGGGGCAATCAGCCCCAGCATTTT. Translation: CASSPGGGWGNQPQHF.

The chain is built from TRBV2 and TRBJ2-3; TRBD2 matches 13 bases. This CDR3 spans 16 amino acids. Germline assignment: CDR1 SNHLY and CDR2 FYNNEI. Trimming took 6 bases from V and 3 from J; bases not matched to a gene: 6. CDR3 in amino acids: CASRRTSGSTTDTQYF. The CDR3 DNA is TGTGCCAGCAGGAGGACTAGCGGGAGTACGACAGATACGCAGTATTTT.

V usage is TRBV20-1 and J usage is TRBJ2-3, with a possible D match to TRBD2 (5 bases). Trimming cost V 1 base and J 0 bases, with 17 bases left between them. The length of the CDR3 is 17 residues. Germline values: CDR1 DFQATT, CDR2 SNEGSKA (reference sequence). The CDR3 DNA is TGCAGTGCTAGAGGGTCCTTAGGCGGGTCTAGCACAGATACGCAGTATTTT. This sequence encodes CSARGSLGGSSTDTQYF.

This chain connects TRBV19 to TRBJ2-2; 8 bases fit TRBD2. V lost 4 bases to trimming and J lost 0 bases; unmatched junction nucleotides: 4. This CDR3 has 16 amino acids. CDR1 and CDR2 (germline): LNHDA, SQIVND (reference sequence). This CDR3 is CASSSPGGANTGELFF. The CDR3 DNA is TGTGCCAGTAGTAGCCCCGGGGGGGCGAACACCGGGGAGCTGTTTTTT. The whole variable domain, filled in from reference TRBV19 and TRBJ2-2, reads DGGITQSPKYLFRKEGQNVTLSCEQNLNHDAMYWYRQDPGQGLRLIYYSQIVNDFQKGDIAEGYSVSREKKESFPLTVTSAQKNPTAFYLCASSSPGGANTGELFFGEGSRLTVL.

For this clonotype: At one boundary the junction diverges from the germline segment, which might be a read error. The V call is TRBV28, the J call TRBJ1-1; D remains ambiguous. The CDR3 contains 13 residues. CDR1 is MDHEN and CDR2 is SYDVKM in the germline V gene. The CDR3 nucleotides read TGTGCCAGCAATTTAGGGCTTAACACTGAAGCTTTCTTT. It translates to CASNLGLNTEAFF. The full variable domain, its missing parts supplied by reference TRBV28 and TRBJ1-1, is DVKVTQSSRYLVKRTGEKVFLECVQDMDHENMFWYRQDPGLGLRLIYFSYDVKMKEKGDIPEGYSVSREKKERFSLILESASTNQTSMYLCASNLGLNTEAFFGQGTRLTVV.

This clonotype was observed at least ten times. The chain combines TRBV11-1 with TRBJ2-2, with D perhaps matching TRBD1 (6 bases). This CDR3 is built from 14 residues. The germline V gene encodes CDR1 SGHAT and CDR2 FQDESV (reference sequence). Trimming cost V 5 bases and J 1 base, with 8 bases left between them. As DNA, the CDR3 is TGTGCCAGCAGCCAACAGGGGAACACCGGGGAGCTGTTTTTT. This codes for CASSQQGNTGELFF. Complete variable domain (other parts from reference TRBV11-1 and TRBJ2-2): EAEVAQSPRYKITEKSQAVAFWCDPISGHATLYWYRQILGQGPELLVQFQDESVVDDSQLPKDRFSAERLKGVDSTLKIQPAELGDSAMYLCASSQQGNTGELFFGEGSRLTVL.